The 30 T cell receptor beta chains listed next were all sequenced from one sample in a study of OX40 agonist ivuxolimab in advanced cancers. The data were produced by immunoSEQ multiplex PCR, yet TCRdb's version contains in-frame clones alone and is incomplete. The sample carries about 100,000 clones, approximately 90% recorded once. Specimen: CD4+ or CD8+ T cells sorted from blood, collected in a trial of the OX40 agonist ivuxolimab. Receptor source: an adult with an advanced solid tumor such as melanoma, head and neck, liver or kidney cancer.

This clone was counted between two and nine times. The V gene is TRBV13, the J gene TRBJ2-7; 7 nucleotides agree with TRBD1. V lost 5 bases to trimming and J lost 6 bases; unmatched junction nucleotides: 10. The CDR3 contains 14 residues. The V gene's germline CDR1 is PRHDT and CDR2 FYEKMQ (reference sequence). CDR3 DNA sequence: TGTGCCAGCAGCGAAGGGGGCCCCGGCTCCGAGCAGTACTTC. It yields the protein CASSEGGPGSEQYF.

J is TRBJ2-3 and V is TRBV5-1, with TRBD2 matching 9 bases. CDR1 and CDR2 from the germline V gene are SGHRS and YFSETQ. There are 17 residues in the CDR3. V shed 4 bases and J 2 bases; nucleotides not matched to a gene: 11. The DNA for the CDR3 is TGCGCCAGCAGCCACCTTGGGCGGGGGGGCGTCACAGATACGCAGTATTTT. Translation: CASSHLGRGGVTDTQYF.

Comments on this clone: Its ends do not fully match the called genes, so a read error is possible. The chain recombines TRBV2 with TRBJ1-2; D is possibly TRBD1 (5 bases). The CDR3 length is 13 residues. Germline V gene lookup returns CDR1 SNHLY and CDR2 FYNNEI. CDR3 region: CASSEDGGYGYTF. The CDR3 bases are TGTGCCAGCAGCGAAGACGGGGGGTATGGCTACACCTTC.

The chain joins TRBV10-2 to TRBJ1-2; D possibly corresponds to TRBD1 (5 bases). The length of the CDR3 is 14 residues. V was clipped by 1 base and J by 4 bases, with 10 bases between them. Germline V gene data show CDR1 as WSHSY and CDR2 as SAAADI. The CDR3 loop is CASSEWGSPYGYTF. The CDR3 DNA reads as TGCGCCAGCAGTGAGTGGGGCAGCCCCTATGGCTACACCTTC.

The CDR3, as DNA: TGTGCCAGCAGCTTAGGAGGGCTACTGAACACTGAAGCTTTCTTT. It encodes CASSLGGLLNTEAFF. The rearrangement links TRBV11-3 to TRBJ1-1; D unresolved. This CDR3 is 15 amino acids long. V was trimmed by 1 base and J by 0 bases, leaving 9 bases between them. Germline V lookup: CDR1 SGHNT, CDR2 YENEEA.

This sequence joins TRBV6-1 and TRBJ2-7; either TRBD1 or TRBD2 may supply D (5 bases each). Per germline, CDR1 MNHNS and CDR2 SASEGT. CDR3 length equals 14 residues. V lost 2 bases to trimming and J lost 6 bases, with 14 bases between them. In DNA form, the CDR3 reads TGTGCCAGCAGTGAAAGGCTGAGGGACGCCGAGCAGTACTTC. Its protein is CASSERLRDAEQYF.

The CDR3 sequence: CASSNSGNTIYF. As DNA, the CDR3 is TGTGCCAGCAGCAACTCTGGAAACACCATATATTTT. This sequence joins TRBV16 and TRBJ1-3; D is unclear. CDR1 and CDR2 (germline): KGHSY, FQNENV. The CDR3 is 12 residues long. V was pared by 5 bases and J by 0 bases, with 2 bases between.

The chain is built from TRBV2 and TRBJ2-5; perhaps TRBD2 as D (5 bases). Germline V CDR1 and CDR2: SNHLY, FYNNEI. V lost 6 bases and J lost 5, with 13 bases in between. This CDR3 comprises 13 residues. This CDR3 is CASRVQPGETQYF. In DNA, the CDR3 is TGTGCCAGCAGGGTTCAACCGGGGGAGACCCAGTACTTC.

The chain links TRBV10-3 to TRBJ1-6; perhaps TRBD1 as D (5 bases). Trimming stripped 2 bases from V and 10 bases from J, with 12 bases between. The CDR3 has 14 residues. Germline values: CDR1 ENHRY, CDR2 SYGVKD. The DNA of the CDR3 is TGTGCCATCAGTGAGCGGCGGGGGGACTCACCCCTCCACTTT. Protein: CAISERRGDSPLHF.

The CDR3 coding sequence is TGTGCCAGCTGGACTAGCGGTAGCTCCTACGAGCAGTACTTC. Protein sequence: CASWTSGSSYEQYF. This rearrangement joins TRBV2 to TRBJ2-7; 10 nucleotides agree with TRBD2. CDR3 size: 14 residues. Germline V gene lookup returns CDR1 SNHLY and CDR2 FYNNEI. Trimming cost V 8 bases and J 0 bases; bases outside gene matches: 4. Complete variable domain (other parts from reference TRBV2 and TRBJ2-7): EPEVTQTPSHQVTQMGQEVILRCVPISNHLYFYWYRQILGQKVEFLVSFYNNEISEKSEIFDDQFSVERPDGSNFTLKIRSTKLEDSAMYFCASWTSGSSYEQYFGPGTRLTVT.

This clone has more than one count but fewer than ten. The V call is TRBV7-2, the J call TRBJ2-7; no reliable D call. CDR1 and CDR2 (germline): SGHTA, FQGNSA. Trimming cost V 4 bases and J 0 bases, with 4 bases left between them. This CDR3 has 12 residues. As DNA, the CDR3 is TGTGCCAGCAGCTCGAGCTCCTACGAGCAGTACTTC. This gives the protein CASSSSSYEQYF.

The chain joins TRBV11-3 to TRBJ2-5; perhaps TRBD2 as D (6 bases). V was cut by 3 bases and J by 5 bases, with 16 bases left in between. This CDR3 spans 15 amino acids. CDR1 is SGHNT and CDR2 is YENEEA in the germline V gene. The CDR3 spells CASSFTSLRGETQYF. The CDR3 DNA follows: TGTGCCAGCAGCTTTACTAGCCTCCGGGGCGAGACCCAGTACTTC.

A word on this clone: At one end, the junction sequence differs from germline, possibly due to a read error. This chain's CDR3 is CASSLGTGLSSGANVLTF. The CDR3 region has the DNA TGCGCCAGCAGTTTGGGGACAGGGCTAAGCTCTGGGGCCAACGTCCTGACTTTC. The gene calls are TRBV5-1 and TRBJ2-6; 9 bases agree with TRBD1. CDR3 length equals 18 residues. The germline gives CDR1 SGHRS, CDR2 YFSETQ.

The J gene is TRBJ1-2, the V gene TRBV6-5; D not certain. V dropped 4 bases and J dropped 4 bases, with 7 bases sitting between them. Germline CDR1 is MNHEY and CDR2 is SVGAGI. This CDR3 comprises 12 residues. This CDR3 reads CASSSVSYGYTF. Written as DNA, the CDR3 is TGTGCCAGCAGTTCTGTGAGCTATGGCTACACCTTC.

The table lists this clone with a few counts. Other DNA sequences within the sample encode an identical CDR3. This chain uses TRBV5-1 with TRBJ2-7; D gene uncertain. The CDR3 has 14 amino acids. Germline loops: CDR1 SGHRS, CDR2 YFSETQ. V was clipped by 4 bases and J by 0 bases, with 11 bases between them. CDR3 sequence reads: CASSGQVSSYEQYF. Written as DNA, the CDR3 is TGCGCCAGCAGCGGGCAGGTCAGCTCCTACGAGCAGTACTTC.

The J gene is TRBJ2-7, the V gene TRBV28, with TRBD2 identical over 11 bases. Germline-derived CDR1 and CDR2 are MDHEN and SYDVKM. Trimming took 7 bases from V and 4 from J; bases not matched to a gene: 9. CDR3 length equals 15 residues. CDR3 DNA sequence: TGTGCCAGCAATAGGGCTAGCGGGAGGACGTACGAGCAGTACTTC. It encodes CASNRASGRTYEQYF. Combining the CDR3 with reference TRBV28 and TRBJ2-7 gives the whole variable domain DVKVTQSSRYLVKRTGEKVFLECVQDMDHENMFWYRQDPGLGLRLIYFSYDVKMKEKGDIPEGYSVSREKKERFSLILESASTNQTSMYLCASNRASGRTYEQYFGPGTRLTVT.

V usage is TRBV5-8 and J usage is TRBJ2-5; 7 bases match TRBD2. The CDR3 has 15 residues. With V trimmed by 2 bases and J by 0 bases, 4 bases remained unmatched. CDR1 and CDR2 (germline): SGHTS, YDEGEE. CDR3 region: CASSLAGTNQETQYF. The CDR3 bases are TGTGCCAGCAGCTTAGCCGGGACTAACCAAGAGACCCAGTACTTC. Based on the CDR3 plus reference TRBV5-8 and TRBJ2-5, the full variable domain is EAGVTQSPTHLIKTRGQQATLRCSPISGHTSVYWYQQALGLGLQFLLWYDEGEERNRGNFPPRFSGRQFPNYSSELNVNALELEDSALYLCASSLAGTNQETQYFGPGTRLLVL.

This sequence joins TRBV30 and TRBJ1-5, with D perhaps TRBD1 (6 bases). The CDR3 length is 14 residues. Germline values: CDR1 GTSNPN, CDR2 SVGIG (reference sequence). Trimming took 1 base from V and 1 from J, leaving 8 bases between them. DNA for the CDR3: TGTGCCTGGAGTGGGGGGACAAGCAATCAGCCCCAGCATTTT. Protein product: CAWSGGTSNQPQHF. The complete variable domain, with remaining parts taken from reference TRBV30 and TRBJ1-5, reads SQTIHQWPATLVQPVGSPLSLECTVEGTSNPNLYWYRQAAGRGLQLLFYSVGIGQISSEVPQNLSASRPQDRQFILSSKKLLLSDSGFYLCAWSGGTSNQPQHFGDGTRLSIL.

The chain joins TRBV7-6 to TRBJ2-2, with D tentatively TRBD2 (6 bases). Trimming stripped 4 bases from V and 1 base from J, with 10 bases between. CDR1 SGHVS and CDR2 FNYEAQ come from the germline V gene. This CDR3 has 15 residues. The CDR3 sequence is CASSYGGMNTGELFF. CDR3 in DNA: TGTGCCAGCAGCTACGGGGGTATGAACACCGGGGAGCTGTTTTTT.

This chain links TRBV18 with TRBJ2-2, with 10 bases matching TRBD2. V shed 2 bases and J 5 bases; nucleotides not matched to a gene: 5. This CDR3 has 16 amino acids. CDR1 is KGHSH, CDR2 LQKENI, per germline. The CDR3 spells CASSPRTSGETGELFF. The DNA of the CDR3 is TGTGCCAGCTCACCAAGGACTAGCGGAGAGACCGGGGAGCTGTTTTTT.

V and J are TRBV5-1 and TRBJ1-1; the match to TRBD1 covers 7 bases. Germline CDR1 is SGHRS and CDR2 is YFSETQ. V lost 1 base and J lost 4; bases outside the gene matches: 19. This CDR3 contains 19 residues. CDR3 coding DNA: TGCGCCAGCAGCTTGTCGCAACTCACCGGGACAGACTTGGCCACTGAAGCTTTCTTT. Its translation is CASSLSQLTGTDLATEAFF.

The chain has TRBV5-4 and TRBJ1-3; D ambiguous. Trimming shortened V by 6 bases and J by 4 bases, and 14 bases separated the two germline ends. Per the germline V gene, CDR1 is SGHNT and CDR2 is YYREEE (reference sequence). This CDR3 contains 14 residues. The CDR3 reads CASTSRSKGNTIYF. CDR3 DNA sequence: TGTGCCAGCACCAGCAGGAGCAAGGGAAACACCATATATTTT.

The rearrangement uses TRBV6-5 and TRBJ2-5, with 7 positions matching TRBD1. Looked up from germline, CDR1 is MNHEY and CDR2 is SVGAGI. V gave up 0 bases and J gave up 5 bases; unmatched junction bases: 6. The length of the CDR3 is 15 residues. The CDR3: CASSYSVGGGETQYF. The CDR3 DNA sequence: TGTGCCAGCAGTTACTCGGTAGGGGGCGGTGAGACCCAGTACTTC.

The chain recombines TRBV12-5 with TRBJ1-5, with D uncertain. There are 13 residues in the CDR3. The germline gives CDR1 LGHNT, CDR2 FRNRAP. Trimming took off 6 bases at V and 6 bases at J, with 12 bases between the two ends. The CDR3 loop is CASGVISAQPQHF. The CDR3 region has the DNA TGTGCTAGTGGGGTGATATCGGCTCAGCCCCAGCATTTT. Together with reference TRBV12-5 and TRBJ1-5, the CDR3 gives the full variable domain: DARVTQTPRHKVTEMGQEVTMRCQPILGHNTVFWYRQTMMQGLELLAYFRNRAPLDDSGMPKDRFSAEMPDATLATLKIQPSEPRDSAVYFCASGVISAQPQHFGDGTRLSIL.

The genes are TRBV7-9 and TRBJ2-3; D unclear. This CDR3 has 12 residues. Germline CDR1 reads SEHNR; CDR2 reads FQNEAQ (reference sequence). The V gene lost 5 bases and the J gene lost 7 bases, with 10 bases spanning the gap. DNA of the CDR3: TGTGCCAGCAGCCCTGACCACCATACGCAGTATTTT. This gives the protein CASSPDHHTQYF.

This chain uses TRBV5-1 with TRBJ1-5; 7 nucleotides match TRBD1. The CDR3 runs to 14 residues. CDR1 and CDR2 from the germline V gene are SGHRS and YFSETQ. Losses at the gene ends were 0 bases for V and 3 bases for J; bases not matched to a gene: 0. CDR3 DNA: TGCGCCAGCAGCTTGGAGGGGGCCAATCAGCCCCAGCATTTT. Translated: CASSLEGANQPQHF.

The V gene is TRBV5-4, the J gene TRBJ2-7; D unclear. From germline, CDR1 is SGHNT and CDR2 YYREEE (reference sequence). This CDR3 has 14 amino acids. V was clipped by 3 bases and J by 2 bases, with 12 bases between them. The CDR3 region is CASSSDTAPYEQYF. The CDR3 bases are TGTGCCAGCAGCTCAGACACGGCCCCCTACGAGCAGTACTTC. Full variable domain (missing parts from reference TRBV5-4 and TRBJ2-7): ETGVTQSPTHLIKTRGQQVTLRCSSQSGHNTVSWYQQALGQGPQFIFQYYREEENGRGNFPPRFSGLQFPNYSSELNVNALELDDSALYLCASSSDTAPYEQYFGPGTRLTVT.

The rearrangement joins TRBV11-3 to TRBJ2-7, with 12 bases lining up with TRBD2. The V gene's germline CDR1 is SGHNT and CDR2 YENEEA. The CDR3 runs to 16 residues. V lost 4 bases to trimming and J lost 5 bases; unmatched junction nucleotides: 9. CDR3: CASSSGLAGFTDEQYF. The CDR3 DNA reads as TGTGCCAGCAGCTCCGGACTAGCGGGATTTACGGACGAGCAGTACTTC. The full variable domain, in which reference TRBV11-3 and TRBJ2-7 provide the parts outside the CDR3, is EAGVVQSPRYKIIEKKQPVAFWCNPISGHNTLYWYLQNLGQGPELLIRYENEEAVDDSQLPKDRFSAERLKGVDSTLKIQPAELGDSAVYLCASSSGLAGFTDEQYFGPGTRLTVT.

The chain links TRBV11-1 to TRBJ1-5; D remains unclear. This CDR3 has 13 residues. Trimming removed 1 base from V and 5 bases from J, with 6 bases in between. From germline, CDR1 is SGHAT and CDR2 FQDESV (reference sequence). CDR3 bases: TGTGCCAGCAGCTTAGTGGGCGATCAGCCCCAGCATTTT. Protein sequence: CASSLVGDQPQHF. The complete variable domain, with remaining parts taken from reference TRBV11-1 and TRBJ1-5, reads EAEVAQSPRYKITEKSQAVAFWCDPISGHATLYWYRQILGQGPELLVQFQDESVVDDSQLPKDRFSAERLKGVDSTLKIQPAELGDSAMYLCASSLVGDQPQHFGDGTRLSIL.

The genes are TRBV19 and TRBJ2-2; 14 positions match TRBD2. This CDR3 region has 16 residues. The junction had 6 bases not matched to a gene; V was cut back by 7 bases and J by 5 bases. Germline V lookup: CDR1 LNHDA, CDR2 SQIVND (reference sequence). The CDR3 DNA reads TGTGCCAGTACCGTGGGACTAGCGGGGGAAACCGGGGAGCTGTTTTTT. It translates to CASTVGLAGETGELFF.